This is a list of T cell receptor beta chains from one sample in a study of spatial heterogeneity in lung cancer. TCRdb redid the calling of the 5' RACE reads with MiXCR, one entry per CDR3 protein. The data hold 3,500 to 4,500 distinct CDR3 sequences, with roughly 6.3% observed a single time. Sequenced here: lung tumor tissue, sampled at surgery. Receptor source: a male donor with early-stage non-small cell lung cancer. Both conserved end residues are part of each CDR3. The D gene is left open where the match is weak. Only some rows state a clone size, as once, few, many or a class for expanded clones.

many,TRBJ1-1,.,TRBV28,TGTGCCAGCAGGGGACGCCCGGAGGCTTTCTTT,CASRGRPEAFF
few,TRBJ1-2,.,TRBV19,TGTGCCAGTAGTACTACAGGCCGGCCGGGCTATGGCTACACCTTC,CASSTTGRPGYGYTF
medium-sized,TRBJ1-2,.,TRBV19,TGTGCCAGTACAGTAGGCTATGGCTACACCTTC,CASTVGYGYTF
few,TRBJ1-1,TRBD1,TRBV7-8,TGTGCCAGCAGCTTCGACAGGGGCACTGAAGCTTTCTTT,CASSFDRGTEAFF
few,TRBJ2-3,.,TRBV12-3/TRBV12-4,TGTGCCAGCAGTTGGGACCAGCTTGGTGATACGCAGTATTTT,CASSWDQLGDTQYF
many,TRBJ2-1,.,TRBV24-1,TGTGCCACCAGTGATTTGCGATCTCTGAATGAGCAGTTCTTC,CATSDLRSLNEQFF
many,TRBJ1-2,TRBD1,TRBV12-3/TRBV12-4,TGTGCCAGCAGTCGGGACAGGGGCTACTATGGCTACACCTTC,CASSRDRGYYGYTF
medium-sized,TRBJ1-3,.,TRBV6-5,TGTGCCAGCAGTCAATTGACAGGCTCTGGAAACACCATATATTTT,CASSQLTGSGNTIYF
large,TRBJ2-5,.,TRBV7-9,TGTGCCAGCAGTCGGGGCCGCCAAGAGACCCAGTACTTC,CASSRGRQETQYF
many,TRBJ2-3,TRBD2,TRBV29-1,TGCAGCACGGGGGGAGGTACAGATACGCAGTATTTT,CSTGGGTDTQYF
.,TRBJ2-2,.,TRBV10-2,TGCGCCAGCACCAGGGGCGCGAACACCGGGGAGCTGTTTTTT,CASTRGANTGELFF
medium-sized,TRBJ1-2,.,TRBV7-2,TGTGCCAGCAGCTTCCAACTTACGAACTATGGCTACACCTTC,CASSFQLTNYGYTF
medium-sized,TRBJ2-3,TRBD2,TRBV4-1,TGCGCCAGCAGCCAAGATGGGGATAGCGGGAGAAATAGGCAGTATTTT,CASSQDGDSGRNRQYF
medium-sized,TRBJ2-7,TRBD1,TRBV4-2,TGTGCCAGCAGCCAACCTGGACAGGGGGAAGGGGAGCAGTACTTC,CASSQPGQGEGEQYF
many,TRBJ2-2,TRBD2,TRBV4-2,TGTGCCAGCAGCCAAGGACGGGGGGAAACCGGGGAGCTGTTTTTT,CASSQGRGETGELFF
many,TRBJ2-7,.,TRBV28,TGTGCCAGCAGTTTAGCGGCTACGTCCTCCTACGAGCAGTACTTC,CASSLAATSSYEQYF
many,TRBJ2-7,.,TRBV25-1,TGTGCCACCCTTCCTCCGGGACGCCTCGAGCAGTACTTC,CATLPPGRLEQYF
.,TRBJ2-2,.,TRBV9,TGTGCCAGCAGCGCTTTGGGGGAGGCCGGGGAGCTGTTTTTT,CASSALGEAGELFF
many,TRBJ1-1,.,TRBV7-9,TGTGCCAGCAGCAAGGACGGTAACACTGAAGCTTTCTTT,CASSKDGNTEAFF
many,TRBJ2-1,.,TRBV6-1,TGTGCCAGCAGTGAAGCGGTCGGCTCCTACAATGAGCAGTTCTTC,CASSEAVGSYNEQFF
medium-sized,TRBJ2-3,.,TRBV9,TGTGCCAGCAGCGTAGGCACGGGCACAGATACGCAGTATTTT,CASSVGTGTDTQYF
medium-sized,TRBJ2-2,.,TRBV19,TGTGCCAGTAGTATTGGAGGGGCGAGCGGGGAGCTGTTTTTT,CASSIGGASGELFF
medium-sized,TRBJ2-3,.,TRBV30,TGTGCCTGGAGTGTACTAATCACAGGGAAGACAGATACGCAGTATTTT,CAWSVLITGKTDTQYF
medium-sized,TRBJ2-5,TRBD2,TRBV28,TGTGCCAGCAGGAGCCTTAGCGGGAGGCCCTTAGGGACCCAGTACTTC,CASRSLSGRPLGTQYF
medium-sized,TRBJ2-3,TRBD2,TRBV6-1,TGTGCCAGCAGTGAACGATTCGAGCGGGAGAGAGATACGCAGTATTTT,CASSERFERERDTQYF
medium-sized,TRBJ2-3,.,TRBV7-2,TGTGCCAGCAGCTTAAGTACAGATACGCAGTATTTT,CASSLSTDTQYF
.,TRBJ2-7,TRBD2,TRBV7-2,TGTGCCAGCAGCTTTACCGGGACTACCGCCTACGAGCTGTACTTC,CASSFTGTTAYELYF
many,TRBJ2-2,.,TRBV29-1,TGCAGCGTTCAAGGGGGACGAGGATGGGACGGGGAGCTGTTTTTT,CSVQGGRGWDGELFF
medium-sized,TRBJ1-5,.,TRBV6-2/TRBV6-3,TGTGCCAGCAGTTACACTAGCAATCAGCCCCAGCATTTT,CASSYTSNQPQHF
medium-sized,TRBJ1-2,TRBD1,TRBV2,TGTGCCAGCAGTCATCCGGGACAGGGGGTCGATGGCTACACCTTC,CASSHPGQGVDGYTF
medium-sized,TRBJ1-1,.,TRBV11-1,TGTGCCAGCAGCTTATGGTCCGGCAAGGTGAGGACTGAAGCTTTCTTT,CASSLWSGKVRTEAFF
medium-sized,TRBJ2-7,TRBD2,TRBV29-1,TGCAGCGTCTCTGGCCTAGCGGGGGCCTCTTCCTACGAGCAGTACTTC,CSVSGLAGASSYEQYF
medium-sized,TRBJ2-7,.,TRBV28,TGTGCCAGCACCGACGGTCGCGAGCAGTACTTC,CASTDGREQYF
medium-sized,TRBJ2-5,TRBD1,TRBV14,TGTGCCAGCAGCCCCGGAGGGACAGGGAGGCAGACCCAGTACTTC,CASSPGGTGRQTQYF
medium-sized,TRBJ2-5,.,TRBV5-4,TGTGCCAGCAGCTCCGACCTAAGAATGGAGACCCAGTACTTC,CASSSDLRMETQYF
few,TRBJ1-1,TRBD1,TRBV30,TGTGCCTGGACCGTGACAGGGAATGGCGCTTTCTTT,CAWTVTGNGAFF
.,TRBJ2-7,.,TRBV20-1,TGCAGTGCTACCCCCCCCGCTAGATACTACGAGCAGTACTTC,CSATPPARYYEQYF
medium-sized,TRBJ2-5,TRBD2,TRBV12-5,TGTGCTAGTGGTTTGACGGGACTAGCGGGGGGCCCTACCCAGTACTTC,CASGLTGLAGGPTQYF
medium-sized,TRBJ2-5,TRBD1,TRBV28,TGTGCCAGCAGTTCCCAGGGGGCCGAGGGCCCCAGAAAGGCCCAGTACTTC,CASSSQGAEGPRKAQYF
many,TRBJ1-5,.,TRBV29-1,TGCAGCGTTGCGGAATCCAATCAGCCCCAGCATTTT,CSVAESNQPQHF
medium-sized,TRBJ1-5,TRBD1,TRBV24-1,TGTGCCACCCAGCTGTCCGGGACAGGGGGCCATCAGCCCCAGCATTTT,CATQLSGTGGHQPQHF
few,TRBJ1-2,TRBD1,TRBV7-8,TGTGCCAGCAGCTTTCGGCGGCAACAGGGGCCCCTAGAGGCGGGCTACACCTTC,CASSFRRQQGPLEAGYTF
once,TRBJ2-2,.,TRBV3-1,TGTGCCTGTAGGTCAGGAGGAAACCCTGCGAACACCGGGGAGCTGTTTTTT,CACRSGGNPANTGELFF
.,TRBJ1-3,.,TRBV5-6,TGTGCCAGCAGCAGTCAGACGAACTCTGGAAACACCATATATTTT,CASSSQTNSGNTIYF